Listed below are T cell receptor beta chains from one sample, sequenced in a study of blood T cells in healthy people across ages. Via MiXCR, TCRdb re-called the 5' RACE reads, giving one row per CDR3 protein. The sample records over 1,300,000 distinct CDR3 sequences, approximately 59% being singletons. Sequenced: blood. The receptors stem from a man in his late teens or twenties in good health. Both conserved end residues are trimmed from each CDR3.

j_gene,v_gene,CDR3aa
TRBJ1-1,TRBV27,ASRTSGGDRAF
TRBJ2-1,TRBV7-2,ASSLRHNNEQF
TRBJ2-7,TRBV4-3,ASSKTGTSYEQY
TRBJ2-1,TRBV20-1,SAKLAGATSSEQF
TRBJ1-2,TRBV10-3,AISEPPPRGDYGYT
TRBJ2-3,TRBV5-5,ASSLGGTLLGTDTQY
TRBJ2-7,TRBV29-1,SVETRGPYEQY
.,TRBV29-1,SVTGLSSYNEQY
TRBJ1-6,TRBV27,ASSLSFPTGGYNSPLH
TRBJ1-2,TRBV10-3,AISESTVNYGYT
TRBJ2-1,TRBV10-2,ASRKTSGSGSEQF
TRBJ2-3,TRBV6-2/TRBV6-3,ASSYLAGDKSTDTQY
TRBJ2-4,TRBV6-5,ASSYPGDGGLAKNIQY
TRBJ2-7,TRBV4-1,ASSLGRDRTYEQY
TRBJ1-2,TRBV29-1,SVVAGGGYGYT
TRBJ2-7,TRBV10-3,AISESGGRGCEQY
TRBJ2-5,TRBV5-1,ASSLVTNAQETQY
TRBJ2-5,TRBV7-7,ASGRGIGETQY
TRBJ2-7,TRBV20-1,SGRDLGGGTYEQY
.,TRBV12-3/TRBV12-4,ASRNSVRNWTQY
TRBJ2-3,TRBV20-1,SARDRVAREADTQY
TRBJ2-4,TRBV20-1,SARGRTGGDNIQY
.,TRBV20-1,SAREVGGLRLSEQY
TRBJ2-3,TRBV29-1,SVEDVGTGQY
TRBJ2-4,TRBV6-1,ASLDSGEVKNIQY
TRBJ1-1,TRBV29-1,SASGGRGRLEAF
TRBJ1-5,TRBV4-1,ASSQGAGRQPQH
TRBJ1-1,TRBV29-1,SVEHGTEAF
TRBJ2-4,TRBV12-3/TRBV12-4,ASSFLTGEGENIQY
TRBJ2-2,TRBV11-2,ASSFDGTPGTGELF
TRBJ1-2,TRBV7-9,ASSSLGVRGVANYGYT
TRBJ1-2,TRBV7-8,ASSLAMEGYT
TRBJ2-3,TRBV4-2,ASSQGGLASDTQY
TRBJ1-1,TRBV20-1,SASQPGRNEAF
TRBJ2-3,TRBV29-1,SVGGTSGGGTDTQY
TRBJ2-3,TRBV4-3,ASSQATGVDTDTQY
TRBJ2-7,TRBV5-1,ASSPSQGQSEEQY
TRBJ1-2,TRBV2,ASSELRTASNYGYT
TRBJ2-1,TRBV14,ASSQGTGWDGEQF
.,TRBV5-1,ASSIKTGTEETQY
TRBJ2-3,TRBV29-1,SVIRTGRTDTQY
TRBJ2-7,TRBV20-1,SARRGSPKEQY
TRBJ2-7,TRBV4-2,ASSHPTSPYEQY
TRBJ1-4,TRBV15,ATSRAGGEKLF
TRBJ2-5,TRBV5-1,ASSDDRRARQETQY
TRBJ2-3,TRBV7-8,ASSLSGQSSTDTQY
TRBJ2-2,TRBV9,ASSVSGGNGELF
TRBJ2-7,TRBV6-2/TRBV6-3,ASSPGTGVAYEQY
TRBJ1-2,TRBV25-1,ASTVQLNYGYT